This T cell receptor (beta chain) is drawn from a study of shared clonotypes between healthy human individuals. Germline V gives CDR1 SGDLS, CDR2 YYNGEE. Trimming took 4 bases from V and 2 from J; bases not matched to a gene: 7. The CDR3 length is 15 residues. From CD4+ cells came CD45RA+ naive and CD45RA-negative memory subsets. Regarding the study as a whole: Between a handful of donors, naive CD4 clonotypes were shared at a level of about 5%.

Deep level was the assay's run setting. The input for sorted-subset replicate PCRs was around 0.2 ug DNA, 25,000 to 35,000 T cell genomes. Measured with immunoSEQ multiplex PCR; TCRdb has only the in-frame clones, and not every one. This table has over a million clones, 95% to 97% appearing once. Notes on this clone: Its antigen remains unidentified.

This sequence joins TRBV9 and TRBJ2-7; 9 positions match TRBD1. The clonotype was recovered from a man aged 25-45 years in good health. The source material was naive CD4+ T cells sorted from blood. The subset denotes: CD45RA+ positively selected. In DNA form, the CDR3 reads TGTGCCAGCAGCATCGGACAGGGGAACGCCTACGAGCAGTACTTC. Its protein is CASSIGQGNAYEQYF.